The rows below give T cell receptor beta chains drawn from one sample of a study of beta chain features in type 1 diabetes. TCRdb's table, derived via immunoSEQ multiplex PCR, lists solely in-frame clones and lacks some. Seen here are 350,000 to 450,000 clones, 11% to 15% observed once, and the top ten hold approximately 0.035%. Source material: naive CD4+ T cells from blood. These receptors all stem from a man aged 25 to 45 in good health. CDR3s leave out the opening cysteine and the closing phenylalanine or tryptophan.

TRBV19	ASSMRTGLYNEQF
TRBV5-4	ASSGTGKMTGELF
TRBV30	AWSRGSGNTIY
TRBV9	ASSEPNGLAGSNEQF
TRBV9	ASSGLAGGTDTQY
TRBV2	ASGQDRGGEQY
TRBV14	ASRGYGEYTGELF
TRBV6-6	ASSPAGGEQY
TRBV10-3	AISPLAGGYGEQF
TRBV11-2	ASSFRGQETQY
TRBV9	ASSVDSSRAGELF
TRBV6-6	ASSYSKGYDQPQH
TRBV30	AWSVSYGGGDTQY
TRBV30	AWSVPRVFSGANVLT
TRBV27	ASRPRTGISYEQY
TRBV11-2	ASSLRGVSYNEQF
TRBV9	ASSVVGANVLT
TRBV7-2	ASSKQRETQY
TRBV4-3	ASSQGGLSSYEQY
TRBV5-1	ASSLQGDEQF
TRBV4-3	ASSQADSDNEKLF
TRBV5-1	ASSLDHSNTEAF
TRBV5-1	ASSTGRTGETQY
TRBV9	ASSVENRRINEQF
TRBV29-1	SVADRAKTNYGYT
TRBV7-2	ASSLPTDTQY
TRBV6-4	ASSRLATDTQY
TRBV29-1	SVEGVTGVNGELF
TRBV9	ASSAGDSGEQF
TRBV13	ASSLGGGVNTEAF
TRBV13	ASSLPSGGYNEQF
TRBV5-1	ASSLEALAGETQY
TRBV30	ACPYAGGEGNEQF
TRBV30	AWTAGAQNTEAF
TRBV7-2	ASSLTAFGLGGKYEQY
TRBV4-3	ASSQDWGDTQY
TRBV7-2	ASSEQLVGGEQY
TRBV19	ASKVAPDRGYNEQF
TRBV12-5	ASGLATPGAGTQY
TRBV11-3	ASSYRGTLPYNEQF
TRBV14	ASSQEVRRTGELF
TRBV5-1	ASSLGGTGHNEQF